This record covers a single T cell receptor beta chain. It has no known antigen specificity. No base-level quality is on record; no much larger clone is a single base apart. Total RNA was isolated from unfractionated whole blood collected in Tempus Blood RNA tubes. Five healthy volunteers acted as controls for TCR sequencing and had blood drawn at day 0, 2 weeks and 6 weeks. These data belong to a study of human T cells and chemical hapten exposure (dated by TCRdb to the early 2020s). Context from the whole study: The libraries were sequenced as a pool, and the TCR yield per sample differed mostly because of small variations in library volumes within the pool. Peripheral blood TCR repertoire changes were tracked in vivo in alopecia patients during primary and secondary sensitization to the hapten diphenylcyclopropenone (DPC). Both TCR alpha and TCR beta chains were sequenced from each blood RNA sample. The full study reports these points: Repeated subsampling changed both the strength of the expansion versus patch-test correlation and the threshold at which that correlation became significant. The number of TCRs above 1 in 1000 frequency did not change with DPC sensitization; there was no evidence of global repertoire structure alterations.

Libraries were prepared through 5' RACE. Data came from an Illumina MiSeq. During library preparation, unique molecular identifiers were attached to individual cDNA molecules so that TCRs could be counted quantitatively and reproducibly. Per the original workflow: A median of around 100,000 TCRs per sample was observed, with a range of roughly 23,224 to 700,000. The Decombinator software suite was used to annotate V, J and CDR3 in the TCR reads. For PS versus PT1 abundance plots, all samples were subsampled to the same number of TCRs (28,000). TCRs were defined as expanded if absent before sensitization and observed at least eight times at the 2-week time point. TCRdb applied fastp at Q25 and MiXCR to the public reads, then kept only in-frame beta chains. Duplicate CDR3 protein sequences are folded into a single record with the most common DNA and genes. The V and J calls here are based on TCRdb, not the publication. The table for this sample lists about 120,000 distinct CDR3 sequences; more than 15% of them were counted only once. Around 2.7% of the sample belongs to the ten largest clones.

The CDR3 spans 13 residues, from the cysteine through the phenylalanine. Left in the record is the CDR3 DNA by itself, 39 bases read in frame from the first base. CDR1 and CDR2 (SNHLY, FYNNEI) derive from the germline V gene. At the junction V is shortened by 5 bases and J by 4 bases, with 9 bases in between. The chain employs TRBV2 and TRBJ1-5; TRBD1 might be the D gene, on 5 matching bases. The receptor was isolated from a human donor in good health. The CDR3 sequence is CASSREGNQPQHF. The bases are TGTGCCAGCAGTCGTGAGGGGAATCAGCCCCAGCATTTT. The CDR3 plus the reference TRBV2 and TRBJ1-5 genes for the other parts give the full variable domain: EPEVTQTPSHQVTQMGQEVILRCVPISNHLYFYWYRQILGQKVEFLVSFYNNEISEKSEIFDDQFSVERPDGSNFTLKIRSTKLEDSAMYFCASSREGNQPQHFGDGTRLSIL.